Listed here is a single T cell receptor beta chain. As originally analysed: For nucleated cells, counts were estimated from reference gene primer amplification. Generated by immunoSEQ multiplex PCR, the TCRdb table keeps only in-frame clones and is missing some. D and trimming were read from the DNA, whereas the V and J calls and clone size are those reported in that table. The sample yields some 240,000 clones, over 80% seen once. Germline lookup yields CDR1 MDHEN and CDR2 SYDVKM. The CDR3 runs 14 residues. V was cut by 3 bases and J by 8 bases, with 14 bases left in between. The data belong to a study of blood T cell repertoires in COVID-19. Study-wide context: Samples of COVID-19 (acute and convalescent) were obtained from the United States, Italy and Spain.

The receptor was isolated from an older woman with COVID-19, enrolled during active disease. The specimen was peripheral blood. This sequence joins TRBV28 and TRBJ2-1, with a weak D call TRBD1 (8 bases). The CDR3 protein is CASSFTGGVYEQFF. The CDR3 DNA follows: TGTGCCAGCAGTTTCACAGGGGGGGTCTATGAGCAGTTCTTC.